Below are 31 T cell receptor beta chains sequenced from a single sample in a study of T cells after yellow fever vaccination. TCRdb re-called the 5' RACE reads with MiXCR, one entry per CDR3 protein. The sample records some 160,000 distinct CDR3 sequences, around 7% being singletons. This sample comprised CD4+ T cells sorted from PBMCs, obtained 5 days after the first yellow fever vaccination. The receptors here all came from a man younger than 35 who received the YFV17D yellow fever vaccine.

Ten or more counts support this clonotype. The chain employs TRBV5-1 and TRBJ2-7, with 7 positions matching TRBD1. The germline V gene has CDR1 SGHRS and CDR2 YFSETQ. The CDR3 runs 14 residues. Trimming cost V 2 bases and J 5 bases; bases outside gene matches: 7. CDR3 region: CASSFGQEFHEQYF. CDR3 in DNA: TGCGCCAGCAGCTTCGGACAGGAGTTCCACGAGCAGTACTTC.

The chain combines TRBV5-1 with TRBJ2-5; the match to TRBD1 covers 7 bases. V gave up 0 bases and J gave up 4 bases; unmatched junction bases: 9. Germline V gives CDR1 SGHRS, CDR2 YFSETQ. The CDR3 sequence is 16 residues long. The CDR3 region is CASSLVGRGRGETQYF. For the CDR3, the DNA is TGCGCCAGCAGCTTGGTAGGCAGGGGGAGAGGAGAGACCCAGTACTTC.

This clonotype was observed a few times. Sequence at one end of the junction differs from germline and may be a read error. The rearrangement links TRBV7-2 to TRBJ2-2; 12 bases match TRBD2. The CDR3 runs 15 residues. Germline lookup yields CDR1 SGHTA and CDR2 FQGNSA. In nucleotides, the CDR3 is TGTGCCAGCAGCCTAGCGGGGGGGTACGGCGGGGAGCTGTTTTTT. It is translated as CASSLAGGYGGELFF.

There are many counts of this clonotype. The V gene is TRBV6-2 or TRBV6-3, the J gene TRBJ1-1, with D perhaps TRBD1 (5 bases). Trimming left V 8 bases short and J 0 bases short, with 10 bases between. Germline V CDR1 and CDR2: MNHEY, SVGEGT. The CDR3 loop spans 13 amino acids. The CDR3 sequence is CASSQGMNTEAFF. The CDR3 DNA follows: TGTGCCAGCTCCCAGGGCATGAACACTGAAGCTTTCTTT.

This clonotype came up many times. CDR3 amino acids: CAISDLPRGGGSNEQFF. CDR3 DNA sequence: TGTGCCATCAGTGATCTTCCCAGGGGTGGGGGATCCAATGAGCAGTTCTTC. The chain employs TRBV10-3 and TRBJ2-1, with D perhaps matching TRBD1 (6 bases). Between the trimmed V and J ends, which lost 3 bases and 6 bases, there was a span of 21 bases. Germline V gene sequence: CDR1 ENHRY, CDR2 SYGVKD. The length of the CDR3 is 17 residues.

In the case of this clonotype: Just one base apart from a much larger clone, this may be a read error. This likely comes from a read error, as the CDR3 has no conserved phenylalanine or tryptophan at its end. The V and J genes are TRBV6-1 and TRBJ2-2; 7 positions match TRBD1. Germline V gene lookup returns CDR1 MNHNS and CDR2 SASEGT. V lost 11 bases and J lost 3; bases outside the gene matches: 15. The CDR3 is 16 amino acids. CDR3 sequence: CALGTALGRDTGELFL. CDR3 in DNA: TGTGCCCTCGGGACAGCCCTCGGTAGGGACACCGGGGAGCTGTTTCTT.

This clonotype came up many times. The gene calls are TRBV5-5 and TRBJ1-6; the match to TRBD1 covers 7 bases. Losses at the gene ends were 2 bases for V and 11 bases for J; bases not matched to a gene: 13. The germline gives CDR1 SGHKS, CDR2 YYEKEE (reference sequence). This CDR3 comprises 16 residues. CDR3 sequence reads: CASSFNPTGSATPLHF. The CDR3 bases are TGTGCCAGCAGCTTCAACCCGACAGGGAGTGCGACACCCCTCCACTTT.

Ten or more counts support this clonotype. The chain joins TRBV7-9 to TRBJ1-1, with D possibly matching TRBD1 (5 bases). Germline CDR1 and CDR2: SEHNR and FQNEAQ (reference sequence). V lost 1 base and J 8 bases, leaving 14 bases between the germline ends. The CDR3 spans 14 residues. The CDR3 nucleotides read TGTGCCAGCAGCTTAGGGGGGGGACTTTTGGAAGCTTTCTTT. It is translated as CASSLGGGLLEAFF.

This clonotype was found many times. The gene calls are TRBV20-1 and TRBJ2-7, with D possibly TRBD2 on 6 matching bases. V was shortened by 6 bases and J by 9 bases, with 18 bases between the two germline ends. Germline V CDR1 and CDR2: DFQATT, SNEGSKA (reference sequence). The CDR3 sequence is 12 residues long. The CDR3 protein is CSAPIGGTSQYV. CDR3 DNA: TGCAGTGCCCCAATCGGGGGTACCTCGCAGTACGTC.

This clonotype was seen ten or more times. The gene calls are TRBV6-5 and TRBJ1-3, with TRBD1 as a possible D gene (5 bases). With 6 bases removed from V and 0 bases from J, the gap between germline ends came to 12 bases. Germline V lookup: CDR1 MNHEY, CDR2 SVGAGI. The CDR3 has 15 amino acids. The CDR3: CASSPGRNSGNTIYF. CDR3 DNA sequence: TGTGCCAGCAGCCCGGGACGGAACTCTGGAAACACCATATATTTT.

This clonotype was found a few times. J is TRBJ2-5 and V is TRBV5-6; D possibly corresponds to TRBD1 (5 bases). The CDR3 is 14 amino acids. From germline, CDR1 is SGHDT and CDR2 YYEEEE. V lost 1 base, J lost 1 base, and 8 bases lay in between. The CDR3 loop reads CASSLWTTQETQYF. The CDR3, as DNA: TGTGCCAGCAGCTTGTGGACAACCCAAGAGACCCAGTACTTC.

This chain links TRBV10-2 with TRBJ1-2; tentative D call: TRBD1 (6 bases). Germline V lookup: CDR1 WSHSY, CDR2 SAAADI. The CDR3 is 15 amino acids. V lost 2 bases and J 6 bases, leaving 16 bases between the germline ends. The chain's CDR3 is CASSEVIRGPHGYTF. CDR3 nucleotide sequence: TGCGCCAGCAGTGAGGTGATCCGGGGGCCTCATGGCTACACCTTC.

This clonotype showed up many times. The gene calls are TRBV7-9 and TRBJ1-1; D ambiguous. The CDR3 runs to 14 residues. Deletions cut 5 bases from V and 5 bases from J, with 15 bases between. CDR1 is SEHNR and CDR2 is FQNEAQ in the germline V gene (reference sequence). The CDR3 bases are TGTGCCAGCAGCCTGGAGGCGGAACTTACTGAAGCTTTCTTT. It yields the protein CASSLEAELTEAFF.

The chain recombines TRBV20-1 with TRBJ1-4; TRBD1 matches 12 bases. The CDR3 covers 19 residues. J was trimmed by 4 bases and V by 5 bases; bases with no gene match: 17. Per the germline V gene, CDR1 is DFQATT and CDR2 is SNEGSKA (reference sequence). The DNA for the CDR3 is TGCAGTGCTCGACCTGACCCGGGACAGGGGGCGCGTATTAATGAAAAACTGTTTTTT. This codes for CSARPDPGQGARINEKLFF.

This clonotype was counted at least ten times. The gene calls are TRBV11-2 and TRBJ2-1; 7 positions match TRBD2. The CDR3 runs to 17 residues. V trimming: 4 bases; J trimming: 2 bases; junction bases outside the gene matches: 11. The germline CDR1 and CDR2 sequences are SGHAT and FQNNGV. DNA for the CDR3: TGTGCCAGCAGCTCGCAAAAAGCGGGGACGACCTACAATGAGCAGTTCTTC. It encodes CASSSQKAGTTYNEQFF.

In this sample, this clonotype turned up many times. The chain is built from TRBV2 and TRBJ2-3; D unresolved. The CDR3 length is 13 residues. From germline, CDR1 is SNHLY and CDR2 FYNNEI. The V gene lost 4 bases and the J gene lost 9 bases, with 14 bases spanning the gap. CDR3 nucleotide sequence: TGTGCCAGCAGTGTCCGGCTGGAGATCACGCAGTATTTT. The encoded protein is CASSVRLEITQYF.

This clonotype was recorded many times. This rearrangement joins TRBV4-2 to TRBJ2-7, with 10 nucleotides matching TRBD2. This CDR3 has 15 amino acids. Trimming took 0 bases from V and 3 from J; bases not matched to a gene: 2. Germline V gene data show CDR1 as LGHNA and CDR2 as YNFKEQ. CDR3 in DNA: TGTGCCAGCAGCCAAGATTTAGCGGGGGGCTACGAGCAGTACTTC. Encoded protein: CASSQDLAGGYEQYF.

The sample holds many counts of this clonotype. The chain has TRBV11-2 and TRBJ2-4, with D hard to call. This CDR3 comprises 14 residues. From germline, CDR1 is SGHAT and CDR2 FQNNGV. V dropped 5 bases and J dropped 0 bases, with 8 bases sitting between them. The CDR3 DNA is TGTGCCAGCAGCACCCCCCTAGCCAAAAACATTCAGTACTTC. It specifies CASSTPLAKNIQYF. Full variable domain (remainder filled in from reference TRBV11-2 and TRBJ2-4): EAGVAQSPRYKIIEKRQSVAFWCNPISGHATLYWYQQILGQGPKLLIQFQNNGVVDDSQLPKDRFSAERLKGVDSTLKIQPAKLEDSAVYLCASSTPLAKNIQYFGAGTRLSVL.

This rearrangement joins TRBV6-1 to TRBJ2-5; no firm D call. Trimming left V 7 bases short and J 5 bases short, with 14 bases between. The CDR3 totals 13 residues. The germline V gene has CDR1 MNHNS and CDR2 SASEGT. CDR3 sequence (DNA): TGTGCCAGCAACCCTAGGGCGGCGGAGACCCAGTACTTC. As protein: CASNPRAAETQYF.

This clonotype has at least ten counts. The rearrangement uses TRBV20-1 and TRBJ1-2; no reliable D call. V dropped 6 bases and J dropped 2 bases, with 13 bases sitting between them. The germline V gene encodes CDR1 DFQATT and CDR2 SNEGSKA (reference sequence). The CDR3 has 13 amino acids. The CDR3 spells CSAMGGGNYGYTF. The CDR3 nucleotides are TGCAGTGCCATGGGAGGTGGGAACTATGGCTACACCTTC.

This clonotype rates as medium-sized. The chain combines TRBV7-2 with TRBJ2-5; 13 bases align to TRBD2. The V gene end was trimmed by 1 base and the J gene end by 2 bases; junction bases not matched to a gene: 4. The CDR3 runs 17 residues. Germline lookup yields CDR1 SGHTA and CDR2 FQGNSA. CDR3 DNA sequence: TGTGCCAGCAGCTTAGTGGGACTAGCGGGGAATCAAGAGACCCAGTACTTC. This sequence encodes CASSLVGLAGNQETQYF.

This clonotype was seen a handful of times. The rearrangement links TRBV6-5 to TRBJ2-5; 8 bases are a match to TRBD2. Trimming cost V 6 bases and J 0 bases; bases outside gene matches: 6. Germline V gene data show CDR1 as MNHEY and CDR2 as SVGAGI. CDR3 length: 15 residues. CDR3 DNA sequence: TGTGCCAGCAGCCGAGCGGGGGCCAACCAAGAGACCCAGTACTTC. Residues: CASSRAGANQETQYF.

The genes are TRBV9 and TRBJ2-7; 8 nucleotides agree with TRBD1. The CDR3 has 19 amino acids. J lost 2 bases, V lost 0 bases, and 16 bases had no gene match. Germline assignment: CDR1 SGDLS and CDR2 YYNGEE. The CDR3 coding sequence is TGTGCCAGCAGCGTAGGTCCAGGGGGCAATAGCTGGGCCCCCTACGAGCAGTACTTC. This sequence encodes CASSVGPGGNSWAPYEQYF.

This clonotype was observed many times. The V call is TRBV5-6, the J call TRBJ2-5; unclear D gene. The germline V gene has CDR1 SGHDT and CDR2 YYEEEE. Trimming left V 4 bases short and J 3 bases short, with 10 bases between. This CDR3 has 13 amino acids. CDR3 DNA: TGTGCCAGCAGCGCCGACAACAAAGAGACCCAGTACTTC. Its protein product is CASSADNKETQYF.

This chain connects TRBV27 to TRBJ2-5; D not resolved. The germline gives CDR1 MNHEY, CDR2 SMNVEV (reference sequence). The CDR3 has 11 residues. V was clipped by 8 bases and J by 4 bases, with 8 bases between them. Written as DNA, the CDR3 is TGTGCCAGCGCATTGGCAGAGACCCAGTACTTC. This sequence encodes CASALAETQYF.

This clonotype was found many times. The V gene is TRBV20-1, the J gene TRBJ2-2; TRBD1 is a possible D gene (7 bases). CDR3 size: 15 residues. The V end lost 5 bases, the J end lost 3 bases, and 16 bases lay between the germline ends. Germline CDR1 and CDR2: DFQATT and SNEGSKA (reference sequence). The chain's CDR3 is CSAGQRRGDTGELFF. The CDR3 region has the DNA TGCAGTGCTGGGCAGCGCAGGGGGGACACCGGGGAGCTGTTTTTT.

The table lists this clonotype with a few counts. The chain couples TRBV5-4 to TRBJ1-1; D is ambiguous. The CDR3 runs to 13 residues. Germline V gene lookup returns CDR1 SGHNT and CDR2 YYREEE (reference sequence). V dropped 5 bases and J dropped 1 base, with 9 bases sitting between them. This CDR3 is CASRLSQNTEAFF. CDR3 in DNA: TGTGCCAGCAGGCTGTCGCAGAACACTGAAGCTTTCTTT.

This clonotype has a handful of counts. This rearrangement joins TRBV12-3 or TRBV12-4 to TRBJ1-1; D is uncertain. V lost 6 bases and J lost 6, with 14 bases in between. This CDR3 is 13 amino acids long. Here the CDR3 reads CASSLPGGAEAFF. CDR3 nucleotides: TGTGCCAGCAGCCTCCCGGGAGGAGCTGAAGCTTTCTTT.

This clonotype was detected ten times or more. This chain joins TRBV5-5 and TRBJ2-1; 12 bases map to TRBD1. This CDR3 is 16 amino acids long. CDR1 and CDR2 (germline): SGHKS, YYEKEE (reference sequence). Trimming cost V 4 bases and J 2 bases; bases outside gene matches: 4. CDR3 amino acids: CASSVGTGGPYNEQFF. CDR3 DNA: TGTGCCAGCAGCGTGGGGACAGGGGGCCCCTACAATGAGCAGTTCTTC.

This clonotype was detected only a few times. The V gene is TRBV5-1, the J gene TRBJ2-5; TRBD1 agrees at 7 bases. The V gene end was trimmed by 2 bases and the J gene end by 3 bases; junction bases not matched to a gene: 7. The CDR3 runs 15 residues. CDR1 and CDR2 from the germline V gene are SGHRS and YFSETQ. For the CDR3, the DNA is TGCGCCAGCAGCTTACTACAGGGGTCGGAAGAGACCCAGTACTTC. It codes for CASSLLQGSEETQYF. The variable domain in full, completed from reference TRBV5-1 and TRBJ2-5, reads KAGVTQTPRYLIKTRGQQVTLSCSPISGHRSVSWYQQTPGQGLQFLFEYFSETQRNKGNFPGRFSGRQFSNSRSEMNVSTLELGDSALYLCASSLLQGSEETQYFGPGTRLLVL.

This clonotype appeared many times. This sequence joins TRBV20-1 and TRBJ1-6; no firm D call. Germline V lookup: CDR1 DFQATT, CDR2 SNEGSKA (reference sequence). The CDR3 is made up of 14 amino acids. V was trimmed by 0 bases and J by 10 bases, leaving 13 bases between them. The CDR3 coding sequence is TGCAGTGCTAGAGATGGCAGGACGTTCTCACCCCTCCACTTT. Protein product: CSARDGRTFSPLHF.